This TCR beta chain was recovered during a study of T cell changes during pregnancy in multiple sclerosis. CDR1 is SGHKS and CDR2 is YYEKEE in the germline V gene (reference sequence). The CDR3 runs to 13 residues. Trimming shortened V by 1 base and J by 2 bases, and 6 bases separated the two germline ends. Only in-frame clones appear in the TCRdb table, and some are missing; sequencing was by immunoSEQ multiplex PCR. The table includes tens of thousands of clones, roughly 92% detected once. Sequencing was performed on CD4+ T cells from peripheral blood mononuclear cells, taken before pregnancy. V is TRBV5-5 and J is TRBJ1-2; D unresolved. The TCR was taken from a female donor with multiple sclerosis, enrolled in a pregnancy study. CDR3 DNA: TGTGCCAGCAGCTTGAGTCAGAACTATGGCTACACCTTC. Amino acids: CASSLSQNYGYTF.